One and the same sample provided the 28 T cell receptor beta chains below, sequenced in a study of cytomegalovirus exposure and HLA in healthy donors. Amplification used 60 Vbeta primers and 13 Jbeta primers. Sequencing was performed with immunoSEQ multiplex PCR; in TCRdb, only in-frame clones are kept and a portion is missing. The repertoire holds under 150,000 clones, around 75% seen once, with 2.5% to 3.5% in the top ten. Source material: PBMCs. The origin of the receptors is a man aged 25 to 45 in good health and CMV-seronegative.

The sample holds a few counts of this clone. The chain has TRBV9 and TRBJ2-2; D is ambiguous. Trimming shortened V by 8 bases and J by 5 bases, and 13 bases separated the two germline ends. The germline V gene encodes CDR1 SGDLS and CDR2 YYNGEE. This CDR3 contains 13 residues. The CDR3 DNA sequence: TGTGCCAGTTCTTCAGAAGTTACCGGGGAGCTGTTTTTT. Protein sequence: CASSSEVTGELFF.

CDR3 nucleotides: TGTGCCAGCAGCTCGGACAGTATTAGCTATGAGCAGTTCTTC. This codes for CASSSDSISYEQFF. This chain uses TRBV7-8 with TRBJ2-1; maybe TRBD1 (6 bases). V was cut by 4 bases and J by 8 bases, with 15 bases left in between. This CDR3 is 14 amino acids long. CDR1 is SGHVS, CDR2 FQNEAQ, per germline.

The gene calls are TRBV4-3 and TRBJ2-1; 10 nucleotides line up with TRBD1. The germline V gene has CDR1 LGHNA and CDR2 YSLEER. V shed 0 bases, J shed 10 bases, and the junction held 9 bases outside the gene matches. The CDR3 covers 16 residues. CDR3 coding DNA: TGCGCCAGCAGCCAAGATCAGACAGGGGGCTGGGGCGAGCAGTTCTTC. This codes for CASSQDQTGGWGEQFF.

The V call is TRBV11-2, the J call TRBJ2-5, with 9 bases aligning to TRBD2. This CDR3 contains 14 residues. CDR1 SGHAT and CDR2 FQNNGV come from the germline V gene. Unmatched junction bases numbered 6, after V lost 5 bases and J lost 5 bases. The CDR3 DNA reads TGTGCCAGCAGCGGGCGGGAGGGCCTGGAGACCCAGTACTTC. It yields the protein CASSGREGLETQYF.

This chain uses TRBV9 with TRBJ2-2, with 15 bases that match TRBD2. CDR3 size: 15 residues. Trimming cost V 4 bases and J 7 bases; bases outside gene matches: 2. The germline CDR1 and CDR2 sequences are SGDLS and YYNGEE. The CDR3 is CASSRTSGRGGELFF. In nucleotides, the CDR3 is TGTGCCAGCAGCAGGACTAGCGGGAGGGGCGGGGAGCTGTTTTTT. Full variable domain (rest looked up from reference TRBV9 and TRBJ2-2): DSGVTQTPKHLITATGQRVTLRCSPRSGDLSVYWYQQSLDQGLQFLIQYYNGEERAKGNILERFSAQQFPDLHSELNLSSLELGDSALYFCASSRTSGRGGELFFGEGSRLTVL.

CDR3 DNA sequence: TGCGCCAGCAGCTCCGGGACACCATACGAGCAGTACTTC. Encoded protein: CASSSGTPYEQYF. The chain is built from TRBV5-1 and TRBJ2-7, with D tentatively TRBD1 (6 bases). The CDR3 spans 13 residues. V was shortened by 3 bases and J by 4 bases, with 11 bases between the two germline ends. Looked up from germline, CDR1 is SGHRS and CDR2 is YFSETQ.

Remarks on this clone: It is likely a read error, because the conserved phenylalanine at the end of the CDR3 is missing. V usage is TRBV5-1 and J usage is TRBJ2-2, with D hard to call. There are 16 residues in the CDR3. V was cut by 3 bases and J by 0 bases, with 12 bases left in between. The germline V gene encodes CDR1 SGHRS and CDR2 YFSETQ. CDR3 loop: CASSYPPITNTGELFV. For the CDR3, the DNA is TGCGCCAGCAGCTACCCCCCCATTACGAACACCGGGGAGCTGTTTGTT.

The chain has TRBV4-3 and TRBJ2-1; 7 nucleotides match TRBD1. This CDR3 is 20 amino acids long. The V and J ends lost 2 bases and 4 bases, in that order; junction bases with no gene match: 20. CDR1 and CDR2 from the germline V gene are LGHNA and YSLEER. The CDR3 sequence is CASSQKIRDSLSYPYNEQFF. The DNA of the CDR3 is TGCGCCAGCAGCCAAAAAATCCGGGACAGTCTTTCATACCCATACAATGAGCAGTTCTTC.

This clone was detected a few times. This chain joins TRBV2 and TRBJ1-6; tentatively, D is TRBD1 (6 bases). Germline assignment: CDR1 SNHLY and CDR2 FYNNEI. Trimming removed 6 bases from V and 7 bases from J, with 16 bases in between. The CDR3 is 15 residues long. The CDR3 nucleotides are TGTGCCAGCAGAAGGGGGACGTTGTTGAATTCACCCCTCCACTTT. Residues: CASRRGTLLNSPLHF.

The rearrangement joins TRBV28 to TRBJ1-2; D remains ambiguous. CDR3 length equals 14 residues. V lost 2 bases and J lost 1, with 8 bases in between. CDR1 is MDHEN and CDR2 is SYDVKM in the germline V gene. CDR3 in DNA: TGTGCCAGCAGTTTACCCAGGAATAACTATGGCTACACCTTC. This encodes CASSLPRNNYGYTF.

In its sample, this clone was seen a few times. This chain connects TRBV30 to TRBJ1-5; D is unclear. The CDR3 extends over 15 amino acids. V was clipped by 1 base and J by 5 bases, with 15 bases between them. The germline CDR1 and CDR2 sequences are GTSNPN and SVGIG (reference sequence). CDR3 DNA: TGTGCCTGGAGTGACGGGGTGCAGAATTATCAGCCCCAGCATTTT. This translates into CAWSDGVQNYQPQHF.

The V gene is TRBV9, the J gene TRBJ1-2; TRBD1 matches 7 bases. This CDR3 is 14 amino acids long. V trimming: 0 bases; J trimming: 2 bases; junction bases outside the gene matches: 1. The germline CDR1 and CDR2 sequences are SGDLS and YYNGEE. CDR3 DNA: TGTGCCAGCAGCGTAGGGGACAGCAACTATGGCTACACCTTC. Amino acids: CASSVGDSNYGYTF.

This clone showed up just once. The rearrangement links TRBV4-1 to TRBJ2-2; 7 bases align to TRBD1. V was clipped by 0 bases and J by 6 bases; unmatched bases: 7. The CDR3 totals 16 residues. Germline V gene data show CDR1 as MGHRA and CDR2 as YSYEKL. This CDR3 is CASSQEAGGLSGELFF. CDR3 sequence (DNA): TGCGCCAGCAGCCAAGAGGCAGGGGGTCTTTCCGGGGAGCTGTTTTTT.

This clone showed up just a few times. The chain has TRBV19 and TRBJ2-6; 8 bases map to TRBD1. This CDR3 comprises 15 residues. Germline CDR1 reads LNHDA; CDR2 reads SQIVND (reference sequence). The junction had 4 bases not matched to a gene; V was cut back by 7 bases and J by 2 bases. Written as DNA, the CDR3 is TGTGCCAGTACCCAACAGGGGGCTGGGGCCAACGTCCTGACTTTC. It yields the protein CASTQQGAGANVLTF.

This clone has a handful of counts. The chain carries TRBV25-1 and TRBJ1-2; possibly TRBD1 for D (5 bases). CDR3 length: 16 amino acids. The germline V gene has CDR1 MGHDK and CDR2 SYGVNS. V was clipped by 6 bases and J by 6 bases, with 23 bases between them. CDR3 sequence: CASRERGGPSNDGYTF. The CDR3, as DNA: TGTGCCAGCAGAGAACGGGGGGGTCCCTCGAACGATGGCTACACCTTC.

V is TRBV6-5 and J is TRBJ1-2; maybe TRBD1 (5 bases). Between the trimmed V and J ends, which lost 4 bases and 8 bases, there was a span of 14 bases. This CDR3 is built from 13 residues. Germline values: CDR1 MNHEY, CDR2 SVGAGI. In DNA form, the CDR3 reads TGTGCCAGCAGTTGGTGGGGGGGGAGCGGCTACACCTTC. The encoded protein is CASSWWGGSGYTF.

This CDR3 is CASSVAAGLGEKLFF. The CDR3 bases are TGTGCCAGCAGCGTAGCAGCAGGGTTGGGGGAAAAACTGTTTTTT. The rearrangement joins TRBV9 to TRBJ1-4, with D possibly matching TRBD1 (5 bases). In germline, CDR1 is SGDLS, CDR2 YYNGEE. The length of the CDR3 is 15 residues. Trimming took off 0 bases at V and 8 bases at J, with 14 bases between the two ends.

The rearrangement joins TRBV9 to TRBJ2-3; 7 bases align to TRBD2. The V gene's germline CDR1 is SGDLS and CDR2 YYNGEE. The CDR3 spans 18 residues. Trimming at V came to 4 bases and at J to 3 bases, leaving 17 bases not matched to a gene. CDR3 amino acids: CASSPQWESGVNTDTQYF. The CDR3 coding sequence is TGTGCCAGCAGCCCCCAATGGGAGAGCGGGGTTAATACAGATACGCAGTATTTT. Drawing the rest from reference TRBV9 and TRBJ2-3, the complete variable domain is DSGVTQTPKHLITATGQRVTLRCSPRSGDLSVYWYQQSLDQGLQFLIQYYNGEERAKGNILERFSAQQFPDLHSELNLSSLELGDSALYFCASSPQWESGVNTDTQYFGPGTRLTVL.

V and J are TRBV9 and TRBJ2-3; 9 nucleotides agree with TRBD2. In germline, CDR1 is SGDLS, CDR2 YYNGEE. There are 15 residues in the CDR3. V lost 4 bases to trimming and J lost 4 bases; unmatched junction nucleotides: 7. This chain's CDR3 is CASSTSGLAPDTQYF. The CDR3 nucleotides are TGTGCCAGCAGCACCTCGGGACTAGCTCCAGATACGCAGTATTTT. Drawing the rest from reference TRBV9 and TRBJ2-3, the complete variable domain is DSGVTQTPKHLITATGQRVTLRCSPRSGDLSVYWYQQSLDQGLQFLIQYYNGEERAKGNILERFSAQQFPDLHSELNLSSLELGDSALYFCASSTSGLAPDTQYFGPGTRLTVL.

This sequence joins TRBV5-4 and TRBJ1-3, with D possibly being TRBD1 (5 bases). V lost 2 bases and J lost 4, with 7 bases in between. CDR1 is SGHNT and CDR2 is YYREEE in the germline V gene (reference sequence). CDR3 length: 13 residues. The DNA for the CDR3 is TGTGCCAGCAGCTTCGGGGGGGGAAACACCATATATTTT. It specifies CASSFGGGNTIYF.

This clone was found once. The CDR3 DNA sequence: TGTGCCATCACCGAGACCGGGAGGGACACTGAAGCTTTCTTT. Its translation is CAITETGRDTEAFF. This chain connects TRBV10-3 to TRBJ1-1; D is ambiguous. Germline CDR1 ENHRY, CDR2 SYGVKD. The CDR3 loop spans 14 amino acids. V shed 7 bases and J shed 3 bases, with 15 bases lying between them.

This rearrangement joins TRBV27 to TRBJ2-7; 8 nucleotides agree with TRBD1. Losses at the gene ends were 2 bases for V and 6 bases for J; bases not matched to a gene: 6. The V gene's germline CDR1 is MNHEY and CDR2 SMNVEV (reference sequence). The CDR3 is 14 residues long. CDR3 nucleotides: TGTGCCAGCAGTTTAGGACAGGGTTCTGGCGAGCAGTACTTC. Its translation: CASSLGQGSGEQYF.

This clone came up a few times. V usage is TRBV15 and J usage is TRBJ1-1; D remains ambiguous. CDR1 is LNHNV and CDR2 is YYDKDF in the germline V gene (reference sequence). The ends were cut back, 1 base at V and 4 bases at J, with 7 bases in the middle. There are 13 residues in the CDR3. The CDR3 DNA reads TGTGCCACCAGCAGAGGTCAGATCACTGAAGCTTTCTTT. Translation: CATSRGQITEAFF.

V is TRBV28 and J is TRBJ1-5, with D perhaps matching TRBD1 (6 bases). The CDR3 loop spans 15 amino acids. CDR1 is MDHEN, CDR2 SYDVKM, per germline. V was cut by 7 bases and J by 5 bases, with 18 bases left in between. The CDR3 nucleotides read TGTGCCAGCACCACACAGGGTCCTCAGGATCAGCCCCAGCATTTT. It is translated as CASTTQGPQDQPQHF.

This CDR3 is CASSSLAGSTDTQYF. The CDR3 nucleotides read TGTGCCAGCAGTTCACTAGCGGGAAGCACAGATACGCAGTATTTT. The chain couples TRBV27 to TRBJ2-3; 10 bases agree with TRBD2. The V gene's germline CDR1 is MNHEY and CDR2 SMNVEV (reference sequence). This CDR3 contains 15 residues. V shed 4 bases and J 0 bases; nucleotides not matched to a gene: 1.

The chain is built from TRBV5-1 and TRBJ1-2, with D possibly being TRBD1 (6 bases). The CDR3 is 15 amino acids. The ends were cut back, 4 bases at V and 3 bases at J, with 16 bases in the middle. The germline V gene encodes CDR1 SGHRS and CDR2 YFSETQ. CDR3 coding DNA: TGCGCCAGCAGCCGGAGCACAGGGTGGGACTATGGCTACACCTTC. As protein: CASSRSTGWDYGYTF.

Ten or more counts support this clone. The chain joins TRBV12-5 to TRBJ2-3, with D tentatively TRBD2 (5 bases). CDR3 length: 14 residues. Trimming cost V 4 bases and J 0 bases, with 8 bases left between them. Per germline, CDR1 LGHNT and CDR2 FRNRAP. The CDR3 DNA is TGTGCTAGTGGTTCTAGCTGGAGCACAGATACGCAGTATTTT. Protein: CASGSSWSTDTQYF.

The chain links TRBV18 to TRBJ1-3; D unresolved. This CDR3 is 14 amino acids long. The V end lost 3 bases, the J end lost 4 bases, and 10 bases lay between the germline ends. Germline V gives CDR1 KGHSH, CDR2 LQKENI. Written as DNA, the CDR3 is TGTGCCAGCTCACCTATCAACGCGGGAAACACCATATATTTT. Translation gives CASSPINAGNTIYF.